Listed below are T cell receptor beta chains from one sample, sequenced in a study of control samples from healthy donors and cancer patients. Generated by immunoSEQ multiplex PCR, the TCRdb table keeps only in-frame clones and is missing some. Seen here are 150,000 or so clones, about 94% observed once, and the top ten hold roughly 4.3%. The sequenced sample was blood. The receptors come from a woman aged 55-69 years in good health. Both conserved end residues are part of each CDR3. D genes are given only for firm matches. Size is stated for part of the rows, as once, few or many counts, or as a class when the clone is expanded.

d_call: NA
v_call: TRBV6-5
j_call: TRBJ1-5
clone_size: NA
cdr3_nt: TGTGCCAGCTCTCGCGAACATAGCAATCAGCCCCAGCATTTT
cdr3_aa: CASSREHSNQPQHF

d_call: NA
v_call: TRBV5-1
j_call: TRBJ1-2
clone_size: NA
cdr3_nt: TGCGCCAGCAGCCCACAGGGAGCGGACTATGGCTACACCTTC
cdr3_aa: CASSPQGADYGYTF

d_call: TRBD1
v_call: TRBV9
j_call: TRBJ1-4
clone_size: NA
cdr3_nt: TGTGCCAGCAGCCCTCGGACAGGACGGATCGGTGAAAAACTGTTTTTT
cdr3_aa: CASSPRTGRIGEKLFF

d_call: TRBD2
v_call: TRBV7-2
j_call: TRBJ2-7
clone_size: NA
cdr3_nt: TGTGCCAGCAGCTTCGGTACGGGGGGAGCCAACGAGCAGTACTTC
cdr3_aa: CASSFGTGGANEQYF

d_call: NA
v_call: TRBV2
j_call: TRBJ1-1
clone_size: NA
cdr3_nt: TGTGCCAGCAGTGTCGCAGGGTTGAACACTGAAGCTTTCTTT
cdr3_aa: CASSVAGLNTEAFF

d_call: TRBD1
v_call: TRBV4-3
j_call: TRBJ1-6
clone_size: few
cdr3_nt: TGCGCCAGCAGCGAAAATAGACAGGGTTTTTCACCCCTCCACTTT
cdr3_aa: CASSENRQGFSPLHF

d_call: NA
v_call: TRBV7-2
j_call: TRBJ2-1
clone_size: NA
cdr3_nt: TGTGCCAGCAGCTTATCGTGGCAGAAGATATACAATGAGCAGTTCTTC
cdr3_aa: CASSLSWQKIYNEQFF

d_call: NA
v_call: TRBV27
j_call: TRBJ1-6
clone_size: NA
cdr3_nt: TGTGCCAGCAGTTCGGTAGGGGCGGATTCACCCCTCCACTTT
cdr3_aa: CASSSVGADSPLHF

d_call: TRBD1
v_call: TRBV7-3
j_call: TRBJ1-2
clone_size: once
cdr3_nt: TGTGCCAGCAGCTTAACCGGGACAGGGGGCGATGGCTACACCTTC
cdr3_aa: CASSLTGTGGDGYTF

d_call: NA
v_call: TRBV6-2/TRBV6-3
j_call: TRBJ1-3
clone_size: NA
cdr3_nt: TGTGCCAGCAGCCAGGGTGAACAGAAAGGAGGAAACACCATATATTTT
cdr3_aa: CASSQGEQKGGNTIYF